This T cell receptor beta chain was recorded in a study of blood T cells in healthy people across ages. For the second PCR, which ran for 7 to 11 cycles, a sample-barcoded 5' primer and a J-beta primer mix were used. Tags on each cDNA molecule came from a template-switch adaptor with 12 random nucleotides. From the 5' RACE reads, TCRdb called clonotypes with MiXCR, one entry per CDR3 protein. The sample has some 760,000 distinct CDR3 sequences, more than 20% seen once. Germline CDR1 and CDR2: SGHRS and YFSETQ. This CDR3 spans 15 amino acids. The authors drew approximately 10 milliliters of peripheral blood from each donor. This same sample was also taken into another study, of T cells of mothers and their children. From that second work: It was observed that no persistent microchimeric T cell clones could be detected.

The sequence derives from a boy between 10 and 17 years old in good health. V gene TRBV5-1 combines with J gene TRBJ2-5; D remains ambiguous. Near its end, the DNA agrees better with TRBJ2-7, so the J call may be wrong. The specimen was blood. The CDR3 DNA reads as TGCGCCAGCAGCTTGGGGGCAACAAGCTCCTACGAGCAGTACTTC. Translation: CASSLGATSSYEQYF.